The 32 T cell receptor beta chains reported below all come from one sample, sequenced in a study of T cells in Graves' hyperthyroidism and ophthalmopathy. The TCR beta CDR3 regions underwent amplification using RNA transcripts as the source. The HTBI primer set served for first-round RT-PCR of the TCR CDR3. MiXCR, run by TCRdb on the multiplex PCR reads, gives a single entry per CDR3 protein. The data hold some 560,000 distinct CDR3 sequences, with about 14% observed a single time. Specimen: blood. The receptor set was obtained from a woman aged 40 to 50 with Graves' hyperthyroidism.

This clonotype was counted many times. The chain combines TRBV6-1 with TRBJ2-1; 11 bases align to TRBD2. The germline gives CDR1 MNHNS, CDR2 SASEGT. Trimming took 5 bases from V and 9 from J; bases not matched to a gene: 9. The CDR3 totals 15 residues. In nucleotides, the CDR3 is TGTGCCAGCAGTTACCCCGGGACTAGCGGCCGTGAGCAGTTCTTC. Encoded protein: CASSYPGTSGREQFF.

The chain links TRBV6-6 to TRBJ1-1; D gene uncertain. V was pared by 0 bases and J by 4 bases, with 6 bases between. In germline, CDR1 is MNHNY, CDR2 SVGAGI (reference sequence). This CDR3 has 13 amino acids. The CDR3 sequence is CASSYSQSTEAFF. CDR3 DNA: TGTGCCAGCAGTTACTCCCAGAGCACTGAAGCTTTCTTT.

This clonotype was counted only a few times. V is TRBV6-5 and J is TRBJ2-1; the match to TRBD1 covers 8 bases. V lost 0 bases and J lost 5; bases outside the gene matches: 12. This CDR3 region has 18 residues. Germline V lookup: CDR1 MNHEY, CDR2 SVGAGI. CDR3 region: CASSYSKQWTGKDNEQFF. For the CDR3, the DNA is TGTGCCAGCAGTTACTCGAAACAGTGGACAGGGAAAGACAATGAGCAGTTCTTC.

This rearrangement joins TRBV28 to TRBJ2-7; the match to TRBD1 covers 9 bases. With 4 bases clipped from V and 2 bases from J, the junction kept 3 bases outside the gene matches. CDR3 size: 14 residues. In germline, CDR1 is MDHEN, CDR2 SYDVKM. The CDR3 DNA reads TGTGCCAGCAGTTCCCACAGGGGGCCCTACGAGCAGTACTTC. It is translated as CASSSHRGPYEQYF. Complete variable domain (other parts from reference TRBV28 and TRBJ2-7): DVKVTQSSRYLVKRTGEKVFLECVQDMDHENMFWYRQDPGLGLRLIYFSYDVKMKEKGDIPEGYSVSREKKERFSLILESASTNQTSMYLCASSSHRGPYEQYFGPGTRLTVT.

At least ten counts were recorded for this clonotype. The chain uses TRBV7-2 and TRBJ2-7; a weak D match, TRBD2 (6 bases). This CDR3 has 15 residues. The V end was cut by 2 bases, the J end by 0 bases, with 11 bases between. Germline CDR1 reads SGHTA; CDR2 reads FQGNSA. CDR3 region: CASSLSGGVSYEQYF. In DNA form, the CDR3 reads TGTGCCAGCAGCTTAAGCGGAGGGGTCTCCTACGAGCAGTACTTC.

The sample holds many counts of this clonotype. The rearrangement uses TRBV20-1 and TRBJ2-1; D is undetermined. The CDR3 contains 14 residues. Germline CDR1 and CDR2: DFQATT and SNEGSKA (reference sequence). V lost 1 base and J 6 bases, leaving 13 bases between the germline ends. CDR3 residues: CSARVSIAINEQFF. CDR3 in DNA: TGCAGTGCTAGAGTTAGTATCGCTATCAATGAGCAGTTCTTC.

This clonotype came up a few times. The genes are TRBV20-1 and TRBJ2-3; 10 bases are a match to TRBD1. The CDR3 is made up of 15 amino acids. V shed 2 bases and J 3 bases; nucleotides not matched to a gene: 5. Germline lookup yields CDR1 DFQATT and CDR2 SNEGSKA (reference sequence). The CDR3 DNA is TGCAGTGCTAGACACCCGGGACAGGGGACAGATACGCAGTATTTT. It encodes CSARHPGQGTDTQYF.

The rearrangement joins TRBV5-4 to TRBJ1-1, with 7 positions matching TRBD1. CDR1 is SGHNT and CDR2 is YYREEE in the germline V gene (reference sequence). There are 14 residues in the CDR3. After removal of 4 bases from V and 1 base from J, the junction contained 4 bases not matched to a gene. The chain's CDR3 is CASSGDRENTEAFF. The CDR3 region has the DNA TGTGCCAGCAGCGGAGACAGGGAGAACACTGAAGCTTTCTTT. The full variable domain, rest sourced from reference TRBV5-4 and TRBJ1-1, is ETGVTQSPTHLIKTRGQQVTLRCSSQSGHNTVSWYQQALGQGPQFIFQYYREEENGRGNFPPRFSGLQFPNYSSELNVNALELDDSALYLCASSGDRENTEAFFGQGTRLTVV.

This clonotype was picked up many times. This chain connects TRBV5-6 to TRBJ1-6; 7 nucleotides match TRBD1. Looked up from germline, CDR1 is SGHDT and CDR2 is YYEEEE. Unmatched junction bases numbered 9, after V lost 3 bases and J lost 0 bases. This CDR3 spans 18 amino acids. As DNA, the CDR3 is TGTGCCAGCAGCTCCGACAGGGACCTCTTCTCCTATAATTCACCCCTCCACTTT. Its translation: CASSSDRDLFSYNSPLHF.

This clonotype occurred a few times. The CDR3 DNA reads TGCGCCAGCAGCGTCCGGGGGGTGGGGTGGGAGCAGTTCTTC. This sequence encodes CASSVRGVGWEQFF. The chain joins TRBV4-1 to TRBJ2-1; 7 bases fit TRBD2. Germline CDR1 reads MGHRA; CDR2 reads YSYEKL. V was clipped by 5 bases and J by 10 bases; unmatched bases: 11. CDR3 length: 14 amino acids.

Comment on this clonotype: A much bigger clone sits one base away, suggesting this may be a read error. This chain connects TRBV5-1 to TRBJ1-2, with a tentative D call TRBD1 (5 bases). Germline assignment: CDR1 SGHRS and CDR2 YFSETQ. CDR3 length equals 14 residues. The CDR3: CASRASGTNYGHTF. The CDR3 region has the DNA TGCGCCAGCAGAGCTTCCGGGACCAACTATGGCCACACCTTC.

This clonotype appeared a few times. The J gene is TRBJ2-1, the V gene TRBV28; D is undetermined. This CDR3 contains 14 residues. Trimming pared 3 bases from V and 6 bases from J, leaving 12 bases between. CDR1 is MDHEN and CDR2 is SYDVKM in the germline V gene. CDR3 amino acids: CASSFSGLTNEQFF. The CDR3 DNA is TGTGCCAGCAGTTTCTCTGGTCTGACCAATGAGCAGTTCTTC.

This clonotype was seen repeatedly, ten times or more. This sequence joins TRBV5-1 and TRBJ2-4, with 12 bases that match TRBD1. The germline gives CDR1 SGHRS, CDR2 YFSETQ. Unmatched junction bases numbered 6, after V lost 6 bases and J lost 8 bases. The CDR3 covers 14 residues. Written as DNA, the CDR3 is TGCGCCAGCACCTTAGGGACAGGGGGCCACATTCAGTACTTC. The encoded protein is CASTLGTGGHIQYF.

This clonotype was found many times. The chain employs TRBV28 and TRBJ2-3; D is possibly TRBD1 or TRBD2 (5 bases each). The germline V and J ends were trimmed by 3 bases and 7 bases, with 11 bases remaining between them. Germline assignment: CDR1 MDHEN and CDR2 SYDVKM. The CDR3 runs 13 residues. The CDR3 DNA reads TGTGCCAGCAGTTTTTACAGGAGGAATACGCAGTATTTT. It is translated as CASSFYRRNTQYF.

The chain joins TRBV2 to TRBJ2-4; D tentatively fits TRBD1 or TRBD2 (5 bases each). This CDR3 is built from 12 residues. V was clipped by 8 bases and J by 4 bases, with 9 bases between them. Germline lookup yields CDR1 SNHLY and CDR2 FYNNEI. The CDR3 spells CASQGPKNIQYF. The CDR3 DNA is TGTGCCAGCCAGGGACCTAAAAACATTCAGTACTTC.

The chain recombines TRBV9 with TRBJ2-1, with a possible D match to TRBD2 (6 bases). Germline CDR1 SGDLS, CDR2 YYNGEE. V lost 0 bases and J 7 bases, leaving 8 bases between the germline ends. The CDR3 sequence is 13 residues long. CDR3 protein: CASSVGAGNEQFF. Written as DNA, the CDR3 is TGTGCCAGCAGCGTAGGGGCGGGGAATGAGCAGTTCTTC.

This clonotype was picked up a small number of times. This may arise from a read error, as a much more abundant clone is one base away. This sequence joins TRBV2 and TRBJ2-5, with TRBD2 identical over 7 bases. The CDR3 has 14 amino acids. The germline gives CDR1 SNHLY, CDR2 FYNNEI. Unmatched junction bases numbered 11, after V lost 11 bases and J lost 2 bases. The CDR3 loop reads CAGRAGFAQETQYF. For the CDR3, the DNA is TGTGCCGGCCGAGCGGGGTTCGCGCAAGAGACCCAGTACTTC.

This clonotype was detected ten times or more. The chain recombines TRBV6-2 or TRBV6-3 with TRBJ2-7; 10 bases are a match to TRBD1. Trimming removed 6 bases from V and 6 bases from J; junction bases left unmatched: 8. Germline lookup yields CDR1 MNHEY and CDR2 SVGEGT. The CDR3 is made up of 14 amino acids. CDR3 in DNA: TGTGCCAGCAGAACGGGGACAGGGGATGGCGAGCAGTACTTC. The encoded protein is CASRTGTGDGEQYF.

The CDR3, as DNA: TGTGCCAGCCAGACAGGGAGCATGAACACTGAAGCTTTCTTT. Its translation is CASQTGSMNTEAFF. V and J are TRBV19 and TRBJ1-1; TRBD1 matches at 7 bases. This CDR3 has 14 amino acids. Germline CDR1 is LNHDA and CDR2 is SQIVND (reference sequence). V was pared by 9 bases and J by 0 bases, with 7 bases of the junction left unmatched. The full variable domain, completed using reference TRBV19 and TRBJ1-1, is DGGITQSPKYLFRKEGQNVTLSCEQNLNHDAMYWYRQDPGQGLRLIYYSQIVNDFQKGDIAEGYSVSREKKESFPLTVTSAQKNPTAFYLCASQTGSMNTEAFFGQGTRLTVV.

The table lists this clonotype with many counts. The chain recombines TRBV5-1 with TRBJ2-7; a weak D match, TRBD2 (8 bases). CDR1 is SGHRS and CDR2 is YFSETQ in the germline V gene. There are 16 residues in the CDR3. V shed 4 bases and J shed 2 bases, with 19 bases lying between them. CDR3 bases: TGCGCCAGCAGCCCGGGCGGGGGGACAGAAACCTACGAGCAGTACTTC. Translation gives CASSPGGGTETYEQYF.

J is TRBJ1-1 and V is TRBV27; 7 bases match TRBD1. Trimming took 5 bases from V and 4 from J; bases not matched to a gene: 10. CDR3 length equals 15 residues. Germline V gives CDR1 MNHEY, CDR2 SMNVEV (reference sequence). CDR3 sequence reads: CASSPRTGLSTEAFF. In DNA form, the CDR3 reads TGTGCCAGCAGTCCGCGGACAGGCCTTAGCACTGAAGCTTTCTTT.

This clonotype was picked up many times. The rearrangement joins TRBV7-9 to TRBJ2-7; the match to TRBD1 covers 7 bases. The CDR3 length is 14 residues. Losses at the gene ends were 2 bases for V and 1 base for J; bases not matched to a gene: 2. Germline assignment: CDR1 SEHNR and CDR2 FQNEAQ (reference sequence). The CDR3 nucleotides are TGTGCCAGCAGCTTACAGGGGGAGTCCTACGAGCAGTACTTC. It yields the protein CASSLQGESYEQYF.

Ten or more counts support this clonotype. V usage is TRBV27 and J usage is TRBJ2-7; D might be TRBD2 (6 bases). Between the trimmed V and J ends, which lost 5 bases and 0 bases, there was a span of 20 bases. The CDR3 loop spans 17 amino acids. The germline V gene has CDR1 MNHEY and CDR2 SMNVEV (reference sequence). CDR3 coding DNA: TGTGCCAGCAGTGCCCTCTTGGGGGGAGGACTCTCCTACGAGCAGTACTTC. Its protein product is CASSALLGGGLSYEQYF.

The sample holds one count of this clonotype. V usage is TRBV7-9 and J usage is TRBJ1-1; tentative D call: TRBD1 (5 bases). Trimming removed 5 bases from V and 10 bases from J, with 14 bases in between. This CDR3 is 12 amino acids long. Germline V gene sequence: CDR1 SEHNR, CDR2 FQNEAQ (reference sequence). The DNA for the CDR3 is TGTGCCAGCAGCCCCGTGGAGGGGTTAGCTTTCTTT. It translates to CASSPVEGLAFF.

This clonotype was picked up a small number of times. V gene TRBV2 combines with J gene TRBJ2-2; 7 bases fit TRBD2. Trimming cost V 7 bases and J 3 bases; bases outside gene matches: 8. Germline V gene data show CDR1 as SNHLY and CDR2 as FYNNEI. The CDR3 spans 15 residues. The CDR3 here is CASTIAGDHTGELFF. CDR3 sequence (DNA): TGTGCCAGCACCATCGCGGGGGATCACACCGGGGAGCTGTTTTTT.

This clonotype was observed at least ten times. The chain combines TRBV5-1 with TRBJ2-7, with TRBD1 identical over 8 bases. This CDR3 is 14 amino acids long. V dropped 4 bases and J dropped 5; count of bases not matched to a gene: 8. Germline V lookup: CDR1 SGHRS, CDR2 YFSETQ. The CDR3, as DNA: TGCGCCAGCAGCACCGGACAGGGTTCCGACGAGCAGTACTTC. Translated: CASSTGQGSDEQYF.

This clonotype was observed at least ten times. The rearrangement uses TRBV10-1 and TRBJ2-1; 10 bases agree with TRBD2. V trimming: 3 bases; J trimming: 2 bases; junction bases outside the gene matches: 10. CDR1 is WNHNN, CDR2 SYGVQD, per germline (reference sequence). The CDR3 covers 18 residues. Here the CDR3 DNA reads TGCGCCAGCAGTGATGGCCAAACTAGCGGGAAAGCCTACAATGAGCAGTTCTTC. Residues: CASSDGQTSGKAYNEQFF.

Only a few counts were recorded for this clonotype. V usage is TRBV12-3 or TRBV12-4 and J usage is TRBJ2-3; D perhaps matches TRBD1 (6 bases). V lost 5 bases and J 5 bases, leaving 17 bases between the germline ends. CDR3 length equals 15 residues. The CDR3 sequence: CASSNLRGTLDTQYF. The CDR3 DNA sequence: TGTGCCAGCAGTAATTTGCGAGGGACACTAGATACGCAGTATTTT.

The genes are TRBV10-3 and TRBJ1-2; no clear D gene. V lost 7 bases, J lost 2 bases, and 5 bases lay in between. The CDR3 runs to 11 residues. Germline V gives CDR1 ENHRY, CDR2 SYGVKD. This CDR3 is CAIIGNYGYTF. CDR3 in DNA: TGTGCCATCATAGGGAACTATGGCTACACCTTC.

There are a few counts of this clonotype. The chain is built from TRBV20-1 and TRBJ2-5, with TRBD1 as a possible D gene (5 bases). CDR3 length: 16 residues. Germline loops: CDR1 DFQATT, CDR2 SNEGSKA (reference sequence). V was cut by 6 bases and J by 6 bases, with 26 bases left in between. The DNA for the CDR3 is TGCAGTGCGACAGACGGCCGAAGCGTAGGGGTTAAGACCCAGTACTTC. This translates into CSATDGRSVGVKTQYF.

This clonotype appeared many times. V and J are TRBV12-3 or TRBV12-4 and TRBJ1-6, with a tentative D call TRBD1 (5 bases). CDR3 length equals 15 residues. The V end was cut by 7 bases, the J end by 6 bases, with 16 bases between. CDR3: CASTPQGRSNSPLHF. The CDR3 DNA follows: TGTGCCAGCACCCCGCAGGGAAGGAGTAATTCACCCCTCCACTTT.

This clonotype occurred many times. The chain employs TRBV3-1 and TRBJ2-4, with unresolved D. Trimming removed 2 bases at V and 6 bases at J, with 11 bases between. The CDR3 contains 14 residues. Germline V CDR1 and CDR2: LGHDT, YNNKEL (reference sequence). The CDR3 region is CASSQYRVGNIQYF. CDR3 DNA sequence: TGTGCCAGCAGCCAATATCGGGTGGGAAACATTCAGTACTTC.